Sequencing of this T cell receptor beta chain was carried out in a study of shared clonotypes between healthy human individuals. V lost 6 bases to trimming and J lost 2 bases, with 2 bases between them. Germline V gene sequence: CDR1 MNHEY, CDR2 SMNVEV (reference sequence). The length of the CDR3 is 12 residues. Note on this clone: The same CDR3 also results from other DNA sequences found in this sample.

Repertoires were generated with immunoSEQ multiplex PCR, while TCRdb's copy carries only in-frame clones and drops some. The sample lists 2.3 million or so clones; 93% were seen once. The TCR sequence derives from a man between 18 and 29 years old in good health. Some clones in this sample may be carry-over from other donors' samples. Material: naive CD4+ T cells from PBMCs. Sample subset: CD45RA+ positively selected. V and J are TRBV27 and TRBJ2-6; D unclear. The CDR3 loop is CASRAGANVLTF. The CDR3 nucleotides read TGTGCCAGCAGGGCTGGGGCCAACGTCCTGACTTTC.